This T cell receptor (beta chain) was retrieved from a study of cytomegalovirus exposure and HLA in healthy donors (dated by TCRdb to 2016 to 2017). For the study in its entirety: According to an earlier analysis of 550 to 750 of the donors, about 179 million T cells yielded over 90 million unique TCR beta sequences and about 280 Gb of sequence data. An early release covering around 630 HLA-typed donors comprised approximately 290 gigabases of sequencing data and around 85 million unique TCR sequences. Of the roughly 400 genotyped donors, about 84% fell in the genetic ancestry cluster associated with self-reported Caucasian donors. The study aimed to test whether cataloging public T cell receptors could reveal signatures of past pathogen exposure. The T cell repertoires of 670 or so subjects were profiled by immunosequencing and related to cytomegalovirus serostatus. A separate validation cohort of about 110 different subjects was used in addition to the roughly 640-subject first cohort. To predict cytomegalovirus infection status, the study combined high-throughput TCR immunosequencing, statistical association of individual TCRs with disease status, and machine learning. In a later analysis, previously published TCR beta repertoires from several hundred donors were re-analyzed and high-resolution HLA genotyping was added so that TCR occurrence patterns could be studied. Rather than using new phenotypic data, the later analysis identified candidate immune exposures from TCR beta sequences and from how often those sequences occurred across donors. An earlier analysis of around 540 of the donors applied high-throughput TCR beta sequencing to assess whether each TCR beta V gene segment acted as functional or pseudogenic. Alongside the repertoire data, information on donor age, sex, ethnicity and CMV serostatus was compiled. In a later genetic analysis, genome-wide SNP genotypes for about 65% of the roughly 700 donors were used, and that subset was treated as a discovery cohort. All discovery cohort repertoires had been generated on a single sequencing platform. HLA typing covered class I and class II loci at four-digit resolution. Typing coverage differed by locus: A, B, C, DRB1 and DQB1 were typed in roughly 629-630 donors, DQA1 in roughly 500, DPA1 in 606, and DPB1 in just under 490. Five DR-DQ haplotypes were handled as single units for association and clustering because linkage in the cohort was strong. Among around 400 genotyped donors of the cohort, an average of approximately 220,000 unique TCR beta nucleotide sequences was sequenced per donor, of which about 18% were non-productive.

The full study reports these points: At a false discovery rate of 0.05, a later analysis linked fewer than 20,000 TCR beta sequences to specific HLA alleles. Some 15 rarely observed V segments, including chromosome 9 orphons, were excluded from the earlier analysis of several hundred of the donors because counts were too low. An association between a missense DCLRE1C variant and V-gene and J-gene trimming of TCR beta chains was found in a later genetic analysis and replicated in an independent cohort. Strong co-occurrence of HLA alleles, especially DR and DQ, made assigning TCR associations to individual alleles difficult. Most TCR sequences were observed very rarely across donors, whereas some public TCRs were present in many individuals. A further reported finding was that TCR beta sequences accurately predicted the HLA-A and HLA-B alleles for most subjects in the first cohort. In a later genetic analysis, fewer N-insertions in productive TCRs were reported among donors in an Asian-associated ancestry cluster than the approximately 710-donor mean. Some IMGT-functional V segments, including TRBV6-2 and TRBV6-3, could not be told apart with the 87-base-pair reads, so those segments were excluded. A later analysis found that most CMV-associated TCR beta chains appeared HLA-restricted, with HLA associations seemingly driven largely by CMV exposure. The only immune exposure information available for the cohort was CMV serostatus. The authors suggested that the approach could potentially be generalized to other disease states and immunological phenotypes. Several of the top co-occurrence clusters appeared to be linked to parvovirus B19, influenza, CMV and Epstein-Barr virus, according to a later analysis. Roughly uniform sequencing depth across donors was assumed in presence/absence analyses, although this assumption may not hold. The sequencing pipeline was judged likely to have produced a cluster of highly shared sequence variants as a technical artifact. A later analysis found that HLA-associated TCR beta chains were more clonally expanded and had lower generation probabilities than equally common non-associated chains. Linkage disequilibrium might explain the correlated functional status among segregating V segments, but an unknown experimental factor could not be excluded. Broadly in line with IMGT annotations, most TCR beta V segments showed up in productive rearrangements about 87% or about 30% of the time in an earlier analysis of 450 to 600 of the donors. Three of the identified cytomegalovirus-associated TCR beta chains were confirmed in vitro to be specific for cytomegalovirus antigens. In the study, approximately 150 TCR beta chains were listed as associated with cytomegalovirus. Only TCR beta chains were sequenced in this cohort, and the absence of alpha or paired-chain data limited detectable features. Cytomegalovirus status was reported to be diagnosed by the classifier with high specificity and sensitivity in both the original and validation cohorts. In a later analysis, the rate of TCR association differed among HLA loci, with DRB1 alleles having the most associated TCRs and HLA-C alleles having the fewest. Because HLA typing was unavailable for some donors at each locus, only the typed subset was used in association tests.

The cohort consisted of hundreds of healthy bone marrow donors. At the time of sampling, all cohort members were nominally healthy, though unrecorded immune exposures were likely present. The donor tested CMV seronegative, placing the donor among the roughly 340 seronegative members of the cohort. A peripheral blood sample was provided by each donor, and peripheral blood mononuclear cells were used for TCR beta sequencing. Genomic DNA was extracted from the blood cell samples with the Qiagen DNeasy Blood Extraction Kit. The library came from the immunoSEQ multiplex PCR assay. For the multiplex PCR, a mixture combining 60 forward primers for TCR Vbeta segments and 13 reverse primers for TCR Jbeta segments was used. Amplification of the CDR3 region of rearranged TCR beta genes was performed with a multiplex PCR assay on genomic DNA. The amplified TCR beta libraries were sequenced on the Illumina HiSeq System as 87-base-pair reads. Turning to the authors' computational methods: Across the 500 to 850 repertoires, a later analysis counted 80 million or so unique TCR beta chains, approximately 10 million of which were shared by at least two donors. A nearest-neighbor algorithm error-corrected the raw reads and collapsed the reads into unique sequences, merging closely related sequences to remove PCR and sequencing errors. Alignment of CDR3 sequences to IMGT reference sequences was used to assign V, D and J gene segments. Each retained sequence needed at least a six-nucleotide match to both a V gene segment and a J gene segment. Rearrangements were classified as productive when the CDR3 lacked stop codons and remained in frame with V and J, and all other rearrangements were classified as non-productive. Following IMGT convention, CDR3 was defined as the stretch from the second conserved V-encoded cysteine up to the conserved J-encoded phenylalanine. The earlier analysis of more than 450 of the donors excluded sequences that lacked an unambiguous match to a single V gene segment. An earlier analysis of 450 to 650 of the donors called V segments functional above 56.7% productive rearrangements and segregating when the between-donor standard deviation exceeded 5%. A statistical classification framework was built for diagnosing cytomegalovirus status from the catalog of TCR beta chain sequences. In a later analysis, V and J genes were assigned by comparing TCR nucleotide sequences against IMGT/GENE-DB human TR gene sequences. Using the TCRdist pipeline, a later analysis assigned CDR3 sequences along with most-parsimonious VDJ recombination scenarios. In a later analysis, each TCR beta chain was defined by its CDR3 amino acid sequence together with its V-gene family, and reads without a unique V-gene family were excluded. As a way to deal with suspected cross-contamination and a sequencing artifact, a later analysis dropped nearly 600 nucleotide sequences that were highly shared and had low generation probability. A later analysis calculated a clonal expansion index for each public chain from normalized within-repertoire ranks of inferred template counts. Generation probabilities in a later analysis came from a VDJ recombination model fitted to out-of-frame rearrangements, and those results were checked against IGoR. A later analysis scored TCR-TCR, TCR-HLA and TCR-CMV co-occurrence with hypergeometric tests, applying a repertoire-size bias correction to TCR pairs. A later analysis estimated false discovery rates by permuting HLA or CMV assignments 20 times. In a later analysis, co-occurring TCRs were grouped with DBSCAN, and TCRdist sequence similarity was added when clustering was performed within HLA-allele-positive subsets. For co-occurrence clustering, repertoires with fewer than 30,000 or more than 120,000 public chains were excluded, along with roughly five repertoires with anomalous nucleotide sharing. The clones in this table, taken by TCRdb from immuneACCESS, are in-frame only. Not every clone is retained; where verified, under half of the shortfall comes from an unresolved V gene, and the cause of the rest is unknown. D and trimming were read from the DNA, whereas the V and J calls and clone size are those reported in that table. The sample data list more than 110,000 clones, and roughly four fifths of these were observed just once. Roughly 6.6% of the sample goes to the ten largest clones.

Comments on this clone: The specificity of this receptor is unknown. The sample holds no much larger clone one base away, and base qualities are not on file. Within the sample, other DNA sequences also encode this same CDR3.

For this chain, trimming is 5 bases at the V end and 7 bases at the J end, and the number of junction bases without a gene match is 11. Measured from the cysteine to the phenylalanine, the CDR3 is 14 residues long. The DNA shown is the 42-base CDR3, in frame from base 1. CDR1 and CDR2, looked up from the germline V gene (reference sequence), are MNHEY and SMNVEV. The sequence was collected from a man between 25 and 39 years old in good health and CMV-seronegative. The sequence links TRBV27 to TRBJ2-7; 7 bases in the middle match TRBD1. The sequenced sample consisted of PBMCs. The CDR3 protein is CASSHGQVLGEQYF. In nucleotides, the sequence is TGTGCCAGCAGTCACGGACAGGTCCTAGGGGAGCAGTACTTC.